Sequencing of this TCR beta chain was carried out in a study of blood T cell repertoires in COVID-19. Study-level information: Sources were T cells, B-cell-depleted T cells, or PBMCs; the material itself was cDNA or gDNA.

Assay: immunoSEQ multiplex PCR; the TCRdb copy retains only in-frame clones and omits some. The sample contains under 200,000 clones, 70% to 85% of which appear only once. The germline V and J ends were trimmed by 2 bases and 8 bases, with 18 bases remaining between them. Germline CDR1 and CDR2: MNHEY and SVGEGT. The CDR3 length is 15 residues. Sequencing was done on a sample of PBMCs or T cells enriched from blood (not recorded which). The receptor was isolated from a woman between 55 and 75 years old with acute COVID-19. The chain combines TRBV6-2 or TRBV6-3 with TRBJ1-2; D gene unclear. The CDR3 is CASSYEAASWFGYTF. DNA of the CDR3: TGTGCCAGCAGTTACGAGGCTGCCTCCTGGTTCGGCTACACCTTC.